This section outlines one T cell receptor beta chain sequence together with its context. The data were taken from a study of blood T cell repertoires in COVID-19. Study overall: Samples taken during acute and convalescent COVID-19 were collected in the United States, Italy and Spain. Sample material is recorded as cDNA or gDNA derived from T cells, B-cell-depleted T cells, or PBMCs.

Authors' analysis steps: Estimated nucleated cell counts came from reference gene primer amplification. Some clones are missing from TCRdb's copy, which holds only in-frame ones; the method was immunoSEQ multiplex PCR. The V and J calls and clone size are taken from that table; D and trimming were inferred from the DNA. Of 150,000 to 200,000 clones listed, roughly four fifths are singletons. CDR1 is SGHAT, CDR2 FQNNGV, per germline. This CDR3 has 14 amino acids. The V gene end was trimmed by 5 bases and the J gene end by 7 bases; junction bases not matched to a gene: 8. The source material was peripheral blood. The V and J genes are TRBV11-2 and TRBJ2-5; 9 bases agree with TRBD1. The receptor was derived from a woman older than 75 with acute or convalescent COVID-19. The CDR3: CASSANRGRGTQYF. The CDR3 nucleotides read TGTGCCAGCAGCGCCAACAGGGGGCGCGGGACCCAGTACTTC. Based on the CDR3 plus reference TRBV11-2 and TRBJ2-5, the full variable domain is EAGVAQSPRYKIIEKRQSVAFWCNPISGHATLYWYQQILGQGPKLLIQFQNNGVVDDSQLPKDRFSAERLKGVDSTLKIQPAKLEDSAVYLCASSANRGRGTQYFGPGTRLLVL.